These 13 T cell receptor beta chains were sequenced from one sample in a study of metastatic and nonmetastatic thyroid tumors (dated by TCRdb to 2018 to 2021). Library creation used PCR. The reads were generated on an Illumina HiSeq 4000. Through fastp at Q25 and MiXCR, TCRdb rebuilt clones from the public reads, retaining in-frame beta chains. The table for this sample lists about 22,000 clones; around 19% of them were counted only once. 2.5% to 3% of the sample goes to the ten largest clones. No treatment had been received by any patient before thyroid surgery. Sequenced input: adjacent normal tissue. These receptor sequences come from a male donor with papillary thyroid cancer or a benign thyroid nodule (not recorded which). Some clones in this sample may be carry-over from other donors' samples.

This clone came up many times. A read error is possible here, since a much larger clone lies one base away. V usage is TRBV5-1 and J usage is TRBJ2-1, with 10 positions matching TRBD1. Germline V gene data show CDR1 as SGHRS and CDR2 as YFSETQ. The CDR3 loop spans 14 amino acids. The trim removed 9 bases at V and 5 bases at J, leaving 8 bases unmatched. CDR3 in amino acids: CAINRQGADNEQFF. The CDR3 DNA is TGCGCCATCAACCGACAGGGGGCCGACAATGAGCAGTTCTTC.

This clone is medium-sized in the sample. The chain combines TRBV12-3 or TRBV12-4 with TRBJ1-5; D is uncertain. CDR3 length: 13 residues. Deletions cut 5 bases from V and 2 bases from J, with 7 bases between. CDR3 DNA: TGTGCCAGCAGTGGGGAGGGCAATCAGCCCCAGCATTTT. Translation: CASSGEGNQPQHF.

This clone is labeled as medium-sized (0.01 to 0.1%). This chain joins TRBV27 and TRBJ1-6; D ambiguous. The germline CDR1 and CDR2 sequences are MNHEY and SMNVEV (reference sequence). This CDR3 comprises 13 residues. Trimming stripped 4 bases from V and 13 bases from J, with 14 bases between. CDR3 amino acids: CASSSREGSPLHF. CDR3 nucleotides: TGTGCCAGCAGTTCTAGGGAGGGATCCCCCCTCCACTTT.

This clone was detected many times. The chain is built from TRBV4-1 and TRBJ2-7, with D hard to call. Germline V CDR1 and CDR2: MGHRA, YSYEKL. The V end lost 0 bases, the J end lost 1 base, and 10 bases lay between the germline ends. CDR3 size: 15 residues. The CDR3 region is CASSQEFRKSYEQYF. CDR3 coding DNA: TGCGCCAGCAGCCAAGAGTTTCGGAAATCCTACGAGCAGTACTTC.

This clone was seen many times. The V and J genes are TRBV5-1 and TRBJ2-4, with 8 bases that match TRBD2. Per germline, CDR1 SGHRS and CDR2 YFSETQ. The CDR3 has 14 residues. V trimming: 0 bases; J trimming: 8 bases; junction bases outside the gene matches: 4. The CDR3 DNA is TGCGCCAGCAGCTTGGGGACTAGCACGGACATTCAGTACTTC. This encodes CASSLGTSTDIQYF.

The chain uses TRBV2 and TRBJ2-7; 14 bases are a match to TRBD2. The junction had 4 bases not matched to a gene; V was cut back by 3 bases and J by 6 bases. The germline CDR1 and CDR2 sequences are SNHLY and FYNNEI. This CDR3 comprises 15 residues. The CDR3 is CASSEPGLAGGEQYV. The CDR3 nucleotides read TGTGCCAGCAGTGAGCCTGGACTAGCGGGAGGCGAGCAGTACGTC.

This clone came up many times. This chain links TRBV18 with TRBJ2-2; D unresolved. This CDR3 has 13 residues. The V gene's germline CDR1 is KGHSH and CDR2 LQKENI. Trimming removed 6 bases from V and 6 bases from J, with 11 bases in between. The chain's CDR3 is CASSRFDPGELFF. The CDR3 DNA reads TGTGCCAGCTCGCGGTTTGATCCCGGGGAGCTGTTTTTT.

As concerns this clone: The germline gene is not matched at one end of the junction; a read error may be the cause. The J gene is TRBJ1-4, the V gene TRBV3-1; no definite D call. Germline values: CDR1 LGHDT, CDR2 YNNKEL (reference sequence). The length of the CDR3 is 16 residues. For the CDR3, the DNA is TGTGCCAGCAGCCAGTTTGAACTGGACGGGTATGAAAAACTGGTTTTT. The encoded protein is CASSQFELDGYEKLVF.

The genes are TRBV27 and TRBJ2-7; no reliable D call. Germline-derived CDR1 and CDR2 are MNHEY and SMNVEV (reference sequence). With 3 bases removed from V and 4 bases from J, the gap between germline ends came to 13 bases. This CDR3 is 14 amino acids long. CDR3 protein: CASSFRKGVYEQYV. CDR3 DNA: TGTGCCAGCAGTTTCCGGAAAGGAGTATACGAGCAGTACGTC.

Details on this clone: Mismatch with germline at one junction end may stem from a read error. The gene calls are TRBV4-2 and TRBJ2-3; unclear D gene. There are 14 residues in the CDR3. Germline V gives CDR1 LGHNA, CDR2 YNFKEQ. The CDR3 here is CANSQVGESDTQYF. The CDR3 DNA reads as TGTGCCAACAGCCAAGTAGGAGAATCAGATACGCAGTATTTT.

Many counts were recorded for this clone. The chain links TRBV19 to TRBJ2-5; D possibly corresponds to TRBD2 (5 bases). Per germline, CDR1 LNHDA and CDR2 SQIVND (reference sequence). The CDR3 spans 12 residues. The V gene lost 1 base and the J gene lost 5 bases, with 5 bases spanning the gap. The DNA for the CDR3 is TGTGCCAGTAGTATAGCGGGGGAGACCCAGTACTTC. Translating it yields CASSIAGETQYF.

This clone was observed many times. The chain carries TRBV5-1 and TRBJ2-3, with TRBD2 identical over 9 bases. The CDR3 length is 17 residues. CDR1 is SGHRS, CDR2 YFSETQ, per germline. The V segment lost 0 bases and the J segment 0 bases; nucleotides outside the gene matches: 5. In DNA form, the CDR3 reads TGCGCCAGCAGCTTGGTGGCTAGCGGGACTAGCACAGATACGCAGTATTTT. Translation gives CASSLVASGTSTDTQYF.

Worth noting for this clone: Here the CDR3 omits its conserved ending phenylalanine or tryptophan, so a read error is the likely source. The chain is built from TRBV9 and TRBJ2-4; 11 positions agree with TRBD1. CDR1 is SGDLS and CDR2 is YYNGEE in the germline V gene. The CDR3 is 15 amino acids. The CDR3 sequence is CASSPGTGGSNIQYL. CDR3 nucleotide sequence: TGTGCCAGCAGCCCCGGGACAGGGGGTTCTAACATCCAGTACCTC.